A single sample is the source of the 20 T cell receptor beta chains below, sequenced in a study of control samples from healthy donors and cancer patients. Clones were sequenced by immunoSEQ multiplex PCR, and TCRdb holds only the in-frame ones, with some missing. Among about 70,000 clones listed, about 80% were seen once. Sequencing was done on a sample of PBMCs. The receptors originated from a woman between 50 and 59 years old with lung cancer.

The V and J genes are TRBV28 and TRBJ2-2, with no clear D. The V gene's germline CDR1 is MDHEN and CDR2 SYDVKM. V was shortened by 3 bases and J by 6 bases, with 8 bases between the two germline ends. The CDR3 runs 13 residues. The CDR3 DNA follows: TGTGCCAGCAGTTTGTCCGGGTCCGGGGAGCTGTTTTTT. This translates into CASSLSGSGELFF. Filled out from reference TRBV28 and TRBJ2-2, the complete variable domain reads DVKVTQSSRYLVKRTGEKVFLECVQDMDHENMFWYRQDPGLGLRLIYFSYDVKMKEKGDIPEGYSVSREKKERFSLILESASTNQTSMYLCASSLSGSGELFFGEGSRLTVL.

The gene calls are TRBV12-3 or TRBV12-4 and TRBJ2-3, with a weak D call TRBD1 (5 bases). Trimming stripped 8 bases from V and 9 bases from J, with 18 bases between. CDR3 length: 13 amino acids. The CDR3 loop is CASRRSGFGTQYF. CDR3 nucleotides: TGTGCCAGCCGACGATCAGGGTTTGGAACGCAGTATTTT.

This clone is a singleton in its sample. V and J are TRBV5-5 and TRBJ1-3; D is ambiguous. CDR3 length: 15 amino acids. Germline CDR1 reads SGHKS; CDR2 reads YYEKEE (reference sequence). The V and J ends lost 0 bases and 2 bases respectively, with 9 bases between them. For the CDR3, the DNA is TGTGCCAGCAGCTTGGGACTTCTCCCTGGAAACACCATATATTTT. This encodes CASSLGLLPGNTIYF.

The V and J genes are TRBV6-2 or TRBV6-3 and TRBJ1-1; TRBD1 agrees at 7 bases. Germline trimming cut 3 bases from V and 3 bases from J; bases unmatched to any gene: 10. This CDR3 is built from 16 residues. Germline V CDR1 and CDR2: MNHEY, SVGEGT. Here the CDR3 DNA reads TGTGCCAGCAGTTATACAAGGCAGGGGGAGGACACTGAAGCTTTCTTT. Its protein is CASSYTRQGEDTEAFF.

J is TRBJ2-7 and V is TRBV4-1; D could derive from TRBD1 or TRBD2 (5 bases each). The ends were cut back, 6 bases at V and 1 base at J, with 10 bases in the middle. This CDR3 is 13 amino acids long. Looked up from germline, CDR1 is MGHRA and CDR2 is YSYEKL. Here the CDR3 reads CASRRDGSYEQYF. The CDR3 DNA sequence: TGCGCCAGCAGACGGGACGGTTCCTACGAGCAGTACTTC.

This clone was seen once. The chain joins TRBV7-2 to TRBJ2-1, with D perhaps TRBD2 (6 bases). Germline CDR1 and CDR2: SGHTA and FQGNSA. V lost 5 bases, J lost 3 bases, and 11 bases lay in between. The CDR3 runs 14 residues. The CDR3, as DNA: TGTGCCAGCAGCCCTTCGGGGGTCTACAATGAGCAGTTCTTC. It translates to CASSPSGVYNEQFF. The full variable domain, with the rest looked up from reference TRBV7-2 and TRBJ2-1, is GAGVSQSPSNKVTEKGKDVELRCDPISGHTALYWYRQSLGQGLEFLIYFQGNSAPDKSGLPSDRFSAERTGGSVSTLTIQRTQQEDSAVYLCASSPSGVYNEQFFGPGTRLTVL.

This chain joins TRBV5-1 and TRBJ2-3; D ambiguous. Germline V gene data show CDR1 as SGHRS and CDR2 as YFSETQ. Trimming pared 0 bases from V and 4 bases from J, leaving 9 bases between. The CDR3 covers 14 residues. The DNA of the CDR3 is TGCGCCAGCAGCTTGGCCCAGTTGGCAGATACGCAGTATTTT. It codes for CASSLAQLADTQYF.

Note on this clone: A junction boundary mismatches the germline segment, possibly from a read error. This sequence joins TRBV12-3 or TRBV12-4 and TRBJ2-5; the D is unclear. The CDR3 consists of 12 residues. The CDR3 DNA is TGTGCCAGCAGTTTAGGCCAAAAGACCCAGTACTTC. Its protein product is CASSLGQKTQYF.

This clone was counted ten times or more. This sequence joins TRBV7-9 and TRBJ2-7, with TRBD2 matching over 8 bases. J lost 7 bases, V lost 4 bases, and 6 bases had no gene match. The CDR3 covers 13 residues. The V gene's germline CDR1 is SEHNR and CDR2 FQNEAQ (reference sequence). This CDR3 is CASSYLAGYEQYF. CDR3 bases: TGTGCCAGCAGCTACTTAGCGGGGTATGAGCAGTACTTC.

The gene calls are TRBV6-5 and TRBJ1-5; D unresolved. Germline CDR1 reads MNHEY; CDR2 reads SVGAGI. V was trimmed by 6 bases and J by 3 bases, leaving 12 bases between them. The CDR3 has 14 amino acids. The chain's CDR3 is CASSAGMDNQPQHF. CDR3 nucleotides: TGTGCCAGCAGCGCCGGGATGGACAATCAGCCCCAGCATTTT.

The gene calls are TRBV10-3 and TRBJ1-3, with a tentative D call TRBD1 (5 bases). Germline CDR1 reads ENHRY; CDR2 reads SYGVKD. V lost 11 bases to trimming and J lost 2 bases, with 13 bases between them. The CDR3 runs to 13 residues. As DNA, the CDR3 is TGTGCCTTGGGGGGGGAGGCTGGAAACACCATATATTTT. This encodes CALGGEAGNTIYF.

The chain has TRBV9 and TRBJ1-2; maybe TRBD1 (5 bases). CDR3 size: 14 residues. Germline values: CDR1 SGDLS, CDR2 YYNGEE. The V gene lost 0 bases and the J gene lost 6 bases, with 12 bases spanning the gap. The DNA of the CDR3 is TGTGCCAGCAGCGTAGGACCAGGGATAAATGGCTACACCTTC. Protein product: CASSVGPGINGYTF. Filled out from reference TRBV9 and TRBJ1-2, the complete variable domain reads DSGVTQTPKHLITATGQRVTLRCSPRSGDLSVYWYQQSLDQGLQFLIQYYNGEERAKGNILERFSAQQFPDLHSELNLSSLELGDSALYFCASSVGPGINGYTFGSGTRLTVV.

This chain joins TRBV7-2 and TRBJ2-1; 8 bases match TRBD1. There are 15 residues in the CDR3. Germline CDR1 and CDR2: SGHTA and FQGNSA. V lost 3 bases to trimming and J lost 2 bases; unmatched junction nucleotides: 3. The CDR3 nucleotides are TGTGCCAGCAGCTTTAGACAGGGGACCTACAATGAGCAGTTCTTC. As protein: CASSFRQGTYNEQFF.

This sequence joins TRBV5-1 and TRBJ2-5; D is unresolved. V shed 0 bases and J shed 5 bases, with 11 bases lying between them. From germline, CDR1 is SGHRS and CDR2 YFSETQ. The CDR3 sequence is 14 residues long. For the CDR3, the DNA is TGCGCCAGCAGCTTGGGTTTGCCAGTTGAGACCCAGTACTTC. Protein sequence: CASSLGLPVETQYF.

This clone appeared a single time. A read error may account for a junction end that differs from germline. This rearrangement joins TRBV6-5 to TRBJ1-2; 12 nucleotides match TRBD1. From germline, CDR1 is MNHEY and CDR2 SVGAGI. This CDR3 region has 15 residues. CDR3 nucleotides: TGTGCCAGCAGTTACACGTCCGGGACAGGGGGCTCTTTGGCCTTC. Its protein is CASSYTSGTGGSLAF.

In its sample, this clone was seen a few times. This chain links TRBV7-9 with TRBJ1-3, with a weak D call TRBD1 (5 bases). Germline assignment: CDR1 SEHNR and CDR2 FQNEAQ (reference sequence). The CDR3 loop spans 15 amino acids. Trimming removed 5 bases from V and 2 bases from J, with 13 bases in between. The CDR3 reads CASSPLGATGNTIYF. CDR3 sequence (DNA): TGTGCCAGCAGCCCCTTAGGGGCGACTGGAAACACCATATATTTT.

The V gene is TRBV18, the J gene TRBJ1-1; D unresolved. The germline V and J ends were trimmed by 2 bases and 4 bases, with 11 bases remaining between them. The germline V gene encodes CDR1 KGHSH and CDR2 LQKENI. CDR3 size: 14 residues. In DNA, the CDR3 is TGTGCCAGCTCACCAATCTTGGACGGCACTGAAGCTTTCTTT. Encoded protein: CASSPILDGTEAFF.

The V call is TRBV27, the J call TRBJ1-4; unclear D gene. The CDR3 covers 14 residues. V was shortened by 5 bases and J by 2 bases, with 9 bases between the two germline ends. The germline gives CDR1 MNHEY, CDR2 SMNVEV (reference sequence). The CDR3 nucleotides are TGTGCCAGCAGTCCCGAGCAGACTAATGAAAAACTGTTTTTT. It is translated as CASSPEQTNEKLFF.

The CDR3 loop reads CASSFPDRTSYGYTF. In nucleotides, the CDR3 is TGTGCCAGCAGCTTCCCGGACAGAACCTCCTATGGCTACACCTTC. The rearrangement joins TRBV5-4 to TRBJ1-2; tentatively, D is TRBD1 (6 bases). Deletions cut 2 bases from V and 4 bases from J, with 15 bases between. The CDR3 is 15 amino acids. Germline CDR1 reads SGHNT; CDR2 reads YYREEE (reference sequence).

Regarding this clone: Mismatch with germline at one junction end may stem from a read error. The chain combines TRBV10-3 with TRBJ2-3, with D possibly matching TRBD2 (5 bases). The germline V gene encodes CDR1 ENHRY and CDR2 SYGVKD. The CDR3 contains 15 residues. CDR3 sequence (DNA): TGTGCCATCAGTGAGTCCCCGACTACCTCGGGTAGCAGTATTTTT. Translation: CAISESPTTSGSSIF.